This TCR beta chain was sequenced during a study of monozygotic twins with inflammatory bowel disease. Regarding the study as a whole: Support for any single strong IBD-associated signal or clonotype was not found.

Via template switching, UMIs carrying a 6-nucleotide sample barcode were introduced. Both TCRalpha and TCRbeta cDNA were subjected to two nested PCRs lasting approximately 16 and 10 cycles. Following a re-call of the 5' RACE reads, TCRdb has one entry per CDR3 protein and lacks DNA. The sample table includes 330,000 or so distinct CDR3 sequences. Regarding this clonotype: Its antigen remains unknown.

This TCR derives from a human donor with ulcerative colitis or Crohn's disease, or a healthy co-twin of an affected twin (not recorded which). The sequenced sample consisted of blood.

The CDR3 sequence is CASSLMGFKDTQYF. The chain joins TRBV11-3 to TRBJ2-3. Germline V CDR1 and CDR2: SGHNT, YENEEA. CDR3 size: 14 residues.